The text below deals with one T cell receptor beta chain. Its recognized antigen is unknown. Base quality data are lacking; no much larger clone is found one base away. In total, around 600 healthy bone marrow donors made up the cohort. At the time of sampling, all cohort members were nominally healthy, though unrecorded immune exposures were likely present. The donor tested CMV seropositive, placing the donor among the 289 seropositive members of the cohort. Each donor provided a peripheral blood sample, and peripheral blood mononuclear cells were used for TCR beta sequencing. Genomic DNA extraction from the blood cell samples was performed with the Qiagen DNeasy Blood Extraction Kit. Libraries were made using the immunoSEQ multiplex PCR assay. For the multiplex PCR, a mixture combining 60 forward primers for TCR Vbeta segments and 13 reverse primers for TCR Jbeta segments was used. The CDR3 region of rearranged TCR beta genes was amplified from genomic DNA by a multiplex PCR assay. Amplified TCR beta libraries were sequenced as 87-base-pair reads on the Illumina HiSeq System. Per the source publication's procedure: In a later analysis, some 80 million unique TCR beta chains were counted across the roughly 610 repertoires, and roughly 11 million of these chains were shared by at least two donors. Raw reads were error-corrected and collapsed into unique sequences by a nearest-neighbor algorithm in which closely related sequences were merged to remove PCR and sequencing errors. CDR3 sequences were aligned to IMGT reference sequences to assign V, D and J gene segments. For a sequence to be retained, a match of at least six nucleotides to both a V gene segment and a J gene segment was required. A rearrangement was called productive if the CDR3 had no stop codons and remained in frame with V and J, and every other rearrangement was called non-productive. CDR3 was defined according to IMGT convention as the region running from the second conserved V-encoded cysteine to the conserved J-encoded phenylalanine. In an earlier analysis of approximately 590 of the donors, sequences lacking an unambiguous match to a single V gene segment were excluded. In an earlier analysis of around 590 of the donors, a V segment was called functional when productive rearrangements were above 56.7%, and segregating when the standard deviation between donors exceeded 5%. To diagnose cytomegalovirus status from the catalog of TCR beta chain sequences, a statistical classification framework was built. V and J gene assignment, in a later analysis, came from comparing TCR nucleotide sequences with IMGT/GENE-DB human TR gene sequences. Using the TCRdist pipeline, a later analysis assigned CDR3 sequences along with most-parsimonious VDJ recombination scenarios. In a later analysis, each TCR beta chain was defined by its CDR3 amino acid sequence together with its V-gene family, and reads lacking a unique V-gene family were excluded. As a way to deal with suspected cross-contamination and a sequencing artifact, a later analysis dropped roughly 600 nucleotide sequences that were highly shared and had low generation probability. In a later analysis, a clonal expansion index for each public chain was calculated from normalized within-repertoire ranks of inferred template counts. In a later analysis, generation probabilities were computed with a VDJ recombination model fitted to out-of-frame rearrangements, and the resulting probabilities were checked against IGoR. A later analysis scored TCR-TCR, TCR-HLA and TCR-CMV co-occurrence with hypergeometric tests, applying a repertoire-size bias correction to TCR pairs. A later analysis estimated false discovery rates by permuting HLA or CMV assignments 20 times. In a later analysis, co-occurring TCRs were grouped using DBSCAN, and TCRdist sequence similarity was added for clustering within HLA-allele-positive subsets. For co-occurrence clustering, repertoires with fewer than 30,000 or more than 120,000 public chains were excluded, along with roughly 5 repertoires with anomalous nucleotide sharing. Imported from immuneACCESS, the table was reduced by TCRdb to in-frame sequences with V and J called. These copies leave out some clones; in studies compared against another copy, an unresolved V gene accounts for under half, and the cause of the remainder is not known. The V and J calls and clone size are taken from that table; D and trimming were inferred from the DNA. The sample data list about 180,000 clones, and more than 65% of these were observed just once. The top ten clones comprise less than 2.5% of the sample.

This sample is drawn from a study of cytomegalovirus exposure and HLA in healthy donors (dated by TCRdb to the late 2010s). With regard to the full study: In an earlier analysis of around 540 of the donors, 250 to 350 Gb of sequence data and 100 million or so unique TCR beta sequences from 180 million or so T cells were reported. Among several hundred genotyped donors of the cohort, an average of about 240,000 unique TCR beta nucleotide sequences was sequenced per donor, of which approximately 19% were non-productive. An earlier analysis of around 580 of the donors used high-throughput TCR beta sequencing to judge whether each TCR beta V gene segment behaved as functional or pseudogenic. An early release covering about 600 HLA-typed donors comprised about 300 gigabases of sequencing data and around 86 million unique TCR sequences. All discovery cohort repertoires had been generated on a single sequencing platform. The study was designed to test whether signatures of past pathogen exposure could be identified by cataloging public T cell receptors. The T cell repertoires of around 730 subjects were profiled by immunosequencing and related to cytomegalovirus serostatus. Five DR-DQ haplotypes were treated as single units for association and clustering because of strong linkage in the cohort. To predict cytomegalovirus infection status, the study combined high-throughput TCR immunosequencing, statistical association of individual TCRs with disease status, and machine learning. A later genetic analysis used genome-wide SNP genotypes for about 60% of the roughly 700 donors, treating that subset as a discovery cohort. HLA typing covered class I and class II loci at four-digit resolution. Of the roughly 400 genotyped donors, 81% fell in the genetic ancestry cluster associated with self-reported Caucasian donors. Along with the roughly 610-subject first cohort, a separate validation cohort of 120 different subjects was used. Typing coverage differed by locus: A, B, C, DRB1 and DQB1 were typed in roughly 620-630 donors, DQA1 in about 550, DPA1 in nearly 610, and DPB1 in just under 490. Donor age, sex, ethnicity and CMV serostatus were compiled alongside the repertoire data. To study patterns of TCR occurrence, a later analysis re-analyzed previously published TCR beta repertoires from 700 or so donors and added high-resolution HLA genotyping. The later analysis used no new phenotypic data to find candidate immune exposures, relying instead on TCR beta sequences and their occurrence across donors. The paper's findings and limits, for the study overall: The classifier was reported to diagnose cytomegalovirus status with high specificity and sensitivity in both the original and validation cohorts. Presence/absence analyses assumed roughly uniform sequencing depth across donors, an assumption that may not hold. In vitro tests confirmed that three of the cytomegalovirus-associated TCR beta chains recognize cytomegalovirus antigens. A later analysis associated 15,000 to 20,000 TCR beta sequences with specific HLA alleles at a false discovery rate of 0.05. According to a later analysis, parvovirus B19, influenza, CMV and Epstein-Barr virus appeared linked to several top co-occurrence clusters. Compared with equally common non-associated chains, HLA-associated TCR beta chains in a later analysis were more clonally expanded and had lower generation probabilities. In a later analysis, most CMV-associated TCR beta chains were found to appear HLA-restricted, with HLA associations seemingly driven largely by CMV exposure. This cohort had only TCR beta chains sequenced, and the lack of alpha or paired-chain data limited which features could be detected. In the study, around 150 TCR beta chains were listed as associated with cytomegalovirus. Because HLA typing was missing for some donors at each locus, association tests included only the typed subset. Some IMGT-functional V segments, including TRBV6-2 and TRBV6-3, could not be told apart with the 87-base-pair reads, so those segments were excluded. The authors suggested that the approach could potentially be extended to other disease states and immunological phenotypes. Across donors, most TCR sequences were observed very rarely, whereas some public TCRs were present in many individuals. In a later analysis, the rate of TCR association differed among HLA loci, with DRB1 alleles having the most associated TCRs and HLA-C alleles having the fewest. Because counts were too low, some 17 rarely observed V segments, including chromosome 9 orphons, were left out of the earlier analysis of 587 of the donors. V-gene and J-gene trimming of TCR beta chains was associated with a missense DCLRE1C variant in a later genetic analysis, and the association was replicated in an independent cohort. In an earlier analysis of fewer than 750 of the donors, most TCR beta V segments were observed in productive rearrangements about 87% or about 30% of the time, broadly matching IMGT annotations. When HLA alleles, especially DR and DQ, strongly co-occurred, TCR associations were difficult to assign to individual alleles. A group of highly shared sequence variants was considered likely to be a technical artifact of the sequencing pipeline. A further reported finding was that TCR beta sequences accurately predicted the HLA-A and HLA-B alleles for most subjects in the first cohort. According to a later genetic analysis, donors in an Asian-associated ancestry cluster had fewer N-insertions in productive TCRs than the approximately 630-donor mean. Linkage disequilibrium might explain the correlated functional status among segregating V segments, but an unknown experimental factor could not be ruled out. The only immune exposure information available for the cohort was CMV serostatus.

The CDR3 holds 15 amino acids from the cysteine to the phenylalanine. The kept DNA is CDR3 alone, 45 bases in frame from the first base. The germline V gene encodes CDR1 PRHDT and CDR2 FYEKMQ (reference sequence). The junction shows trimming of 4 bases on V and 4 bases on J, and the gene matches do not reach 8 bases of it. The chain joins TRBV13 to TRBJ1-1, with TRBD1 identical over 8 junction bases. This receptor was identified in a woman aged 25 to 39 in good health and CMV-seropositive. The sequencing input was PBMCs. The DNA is TGTGCCAGCAGCTCCGAGGACAGGGTAGTCACTGAAGCTTTCTTT. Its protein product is CASSSEDRVVTEAFF.